The table lists the clone carrying this TCR beta chain with a few counts. This CDR3 is built from 12 residues. The ends were cut back, 4 bases at V and 3 bases at J, with 7 bases in the middle. From germline, CDR1 is SNHLY and CDR2 FYNNEI. The entry originates in a study of shared clonotypes between healthy human individuals. As handled by the study authors: Owing to the provision of junction-only sequences devoid of quality scores by immunoSEQ, filtering differed. Generated by immunoSEQ multiplex PCR, the TCRdb table keeps only in-frame clones and is missing some. From that table come the V and J calls and clone size; the DNA was used to work out D and trimming. The table shows 550,000 to 700,000 clones, with around four fifths occurring only once.

This receptor was obtained from a woman in her twenties or thirties in good health. Sequencing used memory CD4+ T cells sorted from blood. Subset defined: CD45RA-negative fraction. The chain couples TRBV2 to TRBJ2-7, with D possibly called TRBD1 or TRBD2 (5 bases each). Here the CDR3 DNA reads TGTGCCAGCAGTGGGGACCTCTACGAGCAGTACTTC. It yields the protein CASSGDLYEQYF. The whole variable domain, remainder taken from reference TRBV2 and TRBJ2-7, is EPEVTQTPSHQVTQMGQEVILRCVPISNHLYFYWYRQILGQKVEFLVSFYNNEISEKSEIFDDQFSVERPDGSNFTLKIRSTKLEDSAMYFCASSGDLYEQYFGPGTRLTVT.